The 16 T cell receptor beta chains presented below share a single source sample, sequenced in a study of early T cells in non-severe SARS-CoV-2 infection (dated by TCRdb to about 2021). The library was generated by 5' RACE. These reads were obtained on a NextSeq 500. TCRdb applied fastp at Q25 and MiXCR to the public reads, then kept only in-frame beta chains. Each entry is one CDR3 protein sequence, shown with its most common DNA and genes. This sample comprises tens of thousands of distinct CDR3 sequences, around 15% of them detected only once. Together, the top ten hold 3.5% to 5% of the sample. The sample was whole blood, taken at baseline. These TCRs come from an adult who was a healthcare worker with PCR-confirmed SARS-CoV-2 infection or an uninfected control (not recorded which).

This clonotype turned up a few times. The V gene is TRBV5-4, the J gene TRBJ2-2, with D perhaps matching TRBD1 or TRBD2 (5 bases each). With 4 bases removed from V and 4 bases from J, the gap between germline ends came to 17 bases. CDR3 length: 16 residues. CDR1 and CDR2 (germline): SGHNT, YYREEE (reference sequence). The CDR3 coding sequence is TGTGCCAGCAGCAAGATAGAGGGGATGGGCACCGGGGAGCTGTTTTTT. It encodes CASSKIEGMGTGELFF.

The chain uses TRBV7-3 and TRBJ2-1; perhaps TRBD1 as D (6 bases). V was trimmed by 5 bases and J by 7 bases, leaving 15 bases between them. The CDR3 is 14 amino acids. In germline, CDR1 is SGHTA, CDR2 FQGTGA. The CDR3 coding sequence is TGTGCCAGCAGCCCCGGACAGATGGGGAATGAGCAGTTCTTC. Translated, it gives CASSPGQMGNEQFF.

The J gene is TRBJ2-2, the V gene TRBV28; D might be TRBD2 (5 bases). V lost 0 bases to trimming and J lost 0 bases, with 8 bases between them. Germline CDR1 and CDR2: MDHEN and SYDVKM. The CDR3 totals 16 residues. CDR3 amino acids: CASSLWTGTNTGELFF. DNA of the CDR3: TGTGCCAGCAGTTTATGGACGGGGACGAACACCGGGGAGCTGTTTTTT.

This clonotype was counted a few times. V and J are TRBV20-1 and TRBJ2-7, with D possibly being TRBD2 (6 bases). Trimming cost V 4 bases and J 10 bases, with 14 bases left between them. CDR1 and CDR2 (germline): DFQATT, SNEGSKA (reference sequence). This CDR3 comprises 11 residues. CDR3 nucleotides: TGCAGTGCTATACCGGGACTCCTCCAGTACTTC. This gives the protein CSAIPGLLQYF.

This clonotype was seen many times. This chain links TRBV28 with TRBJ1-5; D not resolved. Germline V gene lookup returns CDR1 MDHEN and CDR2 SYDVKM. CDR3 length equals 15 residues. V shed 7 bases and J shed 4 bases, with 17 bases lying between them. The chain's CDR3 is CASIPERGANQPQHF. The CDR3 bases are TGTGCCAGCATCCCTGAGCGGGGTGCAAATCAGCCCCAGCATTTT.

This clonotype has ten or more counts. This chain links TRBV28 with TRBJ1-2; 7 bases are a match to TRBD1. Per germline, CDR1 MDHEN and CDR2 SYDVKM. The CDR3 runs to 12 residues. The trim removed 3 bases at V and 11 bases at J, leaving 6 bases unmatched. CDR3 bases: TGTGCCAGCAGTTTCCGACCGGGACAGTACACCTTC. Its translation: CASSFRPGQYTF.

A few counts support this clonotype. The V call is TRBV28, the J call TRBJ2-5; a weak D match, TRBD1 (5 bases). The CDR3 is 15 amino acids. Germline V gives CDR1 MDHEN, CDR2 SYDVKM. Trimming stripped 7 bases from V and 4 bases from J, with 19 bases between. The CDR3 here is CASKFGGPGRETQYF. CDR3 bases: TGTGCCAGCAAATTCGGTGGACCAGGGCGAGAGACCCAGTACTTC.

This clonotype has only a few counts. CDR3 nucleotides: TGTGCCAGCAGCTTGACGGACAGCTCCTACAATGAGCAGTTCTTC. This encodes CASSLTDSSYNEQFF. V is TRBV5-8 and J is TRBJ2-1; possible D gene TRBD1, 6 bases. Germline-derived CDR1 and CDR2 are SGHTS and YDEGEE. V was pared by 1 base and J by 0 bases, with 8 bases between. The CDR3 extends over 15 amino acids.

The chain combines TRBV4-2 with TRBJ2-4, with 8 positions matching TRBD2. The CDR3 consists of 16 residues. After removal of 0 bases from V and 7 bases from J, the junction contained 8 bases not matched to a gene. Germline V gives CDR1 LGHNA, CDR2 YNFKEQ. CDR3 coding DNA: TGTGCCAGCAGCCAAGATGGGACTAGGGGCCTCAACATTCAGTACTTC. It specifies CASSQDGTRGLNIQYF.

The gene calls are TRBV2 and TRBJ2-7, with no clear D. Germline V gene sequence: CDR1 SNHLY, CDR2 FYNNEI. This CDR3 region has 14 residues. Trimming left V 6 bases short and J 0 bases short, with 12 bases between. The CDR3 DNA sequence: TGTGCCAGCAGACCCAGGACGGGCTCCTACGAGCAGTACTTC. The encoded protein is CASRPRTGSYEQYF.

This clonotype was detected only a few times. V is TRBV9 and J is TRBJ2-3; 14 nucleotides align to TRBD2. V lost 4 bases and J lost 0; bases outside the gene matches: 13. Germline values: CDR1 SGDLS, CDR2 YYNGEE. The CDR3 has 20 amino acids. The chain's CDR3 is CASSFHSGLAGVGSTDTQYF. The CDR3 DNA reads TGTGCCAGCAGCTTCCATTCGGGACTAGCGGGAGTGGGGAGCACAGATACGCAGTATTTT.

The rearrangement uses TRBV18 and TRBJ2-3, with 9 bases that match TRBD1. The V and J ends lost 3 bases and 3 bases, in that order; junction bases with no gene match: 7. The length of the CDR3 is 16 residues. The V gene's germline CDR1 is KGHSH and CDR2 LQKENI. The chain's CDR3 is CASSPRRQGVTDTQYF. The CDR3 DNA is TGTGCCAGCTCACCCCGGAGACAGGGGGTAACAGATACGCAGTATTTT.

The chain recombines TRBV4-1 with TRBJ1-1, with D uncertain. From germline, CDR1 is MGHRA and CDR2 YSYEKL. The CDR3 sequence is 15 residues long. V dropped 1 base and J dropped 4 bases, with 13 bases sitting between them. The DNA for the CDR3 is TGCGCCAGCAGCCAAGTCCCTACCGAGGGCACTGAAGCTTTCTTT. Protein sequence: CASSQVPTEGTEAFF.

V usage is TRBV12-3 or TRBV12-4 and J usage is TRBJ1-1; D is uncertain. V was clipped by 2 bases and J by 5 bases, with 15 bases between them. The length of the CDR3 is 15 residues. CDR3 in DNA: TGTGCCAGCAGTTTATTGCGCGCTGGGGAAACTGAAGCTTTCTTT. This translates into CASSLLRAGETEAFF.

The chain uses TRBV15 and TRBJ1-5; 7 bases are shared with TRBD1. Per germline, CDR1 LNHNV and CDR2 YYDKDF (reference sequence). The CDR3 is 15 amino acids. The junction had 11 bases not matched to a gene; V was cut back by 6 bases and J by 6 bases. CDR3 amino acids: CATRKGTVGGQPQHF. CDR3 DNA sequence: TGTGCCACCAGGAAGGGGACAGTTGGAGGTCAGCCCCAGCATTTT.

The chain recombines TRBV20-1 with TRBJ2-7, with D uncertain. Per germline, CDR1 DFQATT and CDR2 SNEGSKA (reference sequence). The ends were cut back, 0 bases at V and 2 bases at J, with 11 bases in the middle. CDR3 size: 14 residues. CDR3 protein: CSARDLRAAYEQYF. The DNA of the CDR3 is TGCAGTGCTAGAGATCTCAGAGCTGCCTACGAGCAGTACTTC.